The rows below give T cell receptor beta chains drawn from one sample of a study of blood T cell repertoires in COVID-19. Repertoires were generated with immunoSEQ multiplex PCR, while TCRdb's copy carries only in-frame clones and drops some. The sample has 250,000 to 300,000 clones, roughly 84% seen once. Sequenced sample: peripheral blood. The receptors shown here come from a woman aged 18-35 years with acute or convalescent COVID-19. Both conserved end residues are part of each CDR3. The D gene is left open where the match is weak. Size tells how often a clone was seen (once, few, many) or the class of an expanded clone, and some rows leave it out.

TRBD1	NA	TRBV19	TRBJ1-2	CASRRTGEGGYTF	TGTGCCAGTAGAAGGACAGGGGAAGGCGGCTACACCTTC
NA	NA	TRBV5-1	TRBJ2-1	CASIGTSSHEQFF	TGCGCCAGCATAGGAACTAGCTCTCATGAGCAGTTCTTC
TRBD2	NA	TRBV19	TRBJ2-7	CASSIASGRYLAYEQYF	TGTGCCAGTAGTATCGCTAGCGGGAGGTACCTCGCCTACGAGCAGTACTTC
TRBD2	NA	TRBV6-6	TRBJ2-7	CASQRDYEQYF	TGTGCCAGCCAGCGGGACTACGAGCAGTACTTC
TRBD2	NA	TRBV10-1	TRBJ2-1	CASSAGLAGINEQFF	TGCGCCAGCAGTGCAGGACTAGCGGGAATAAATGAGCAGTTCTTC
NA	NA	TRBV27	TRBJ1-1	CASSRTGNTEAFF	TGTGCCAGCAGTCGAACAGGGAACACTGAAGCTTTCTTT
NA	few	TRBV19	TRBJ2-7	CASSILLTGYYEQYF	TGTGCCAGTAGTATACTGCTGACGGGGTACTACGAGCAGTACTTC
NA	NA	TRBV5-5	TRBJ1-5	CASSFGENQPQHF	TGTGCCAGCAGCTTCGGGGAGAATCAGCCCCAGCATTTT
TRBD2	NA	TRBV27	TRBJ2-1	CASSLMAGDYNEQFF	TGTGCCAGCAGTTTAATGGCGGGAGATTACAATGAGCAGTTCTTC
NA	NA	TRBV19	TRBJ1-5	CASSMLPTVEQPQHF	TGTGCCAGTAGTATGTTACCTACGGTTGAGCAGCCCCAGCATTTT
TRBD1	NA	TRBV28	TRBJ2-6	CASVAGGFRGANVLTF	TGTGCCAGCGTGGCAGGGGGCTTTCGCGGGGCCAACGTCCTGACTTTC
NA	NA	TRBV10-3	TRBJ2-7	CAISEGQGLGGEQYF	TGTGCCATCAGTGAAGGCCAGGGTTTAGGCGGCGAGCAGTACTTC
TRBD1	NA	TRBV7-9	TRBJ2-2	CASSLGTGAGNTGELFF	TGTGCCAGCAGCTTAGGCACAGGGGCGGGGAACACCGGGGAGCTGTTTTTT
TRBD2	NA	TRBV10-3	TRBJ2-2	CATSATSGRNSGELFF	TGTGCCACCTCAGCCACTAGCGGGAGGAACTCCGGGGAGCTGTTTTTT
NA	NA	TRBV30	TRBJ1-4	CAWSTGFNEKLFF	TGTGCCTGGAGTACAGGGTTTAATGAAAAACTGTTTTTT
NA	NA	TRBV27	TRBJ1-1	CASIGGWTEAFF	TGTGCCAGCATTGGAGGGTGGACTGAAGCTTTCTTT
NA	NA	TRBV5-3	TRBJ2-1	CARSPTSGEQFF	TGTGCCAGAAGCCCTACATCGGGTGAGCAGTTCTTC
TRBD2	NA	TRBV5-1	TRBJ2-1	CASSTGLAGNNEQFF	TGCGCCAGCAGCACAGGACTAGCGGGGAACAATGAGCAGTTCTTC
TRBD2	NA	TRBV6-1	TRBJ2-7	CASSEGLAGGYEQYF	TGTGCCAGCAGTGAGGGACTAGCGGGAGGATATGAGCAGTACTTC
TRBD1	NA	TRBV27	TRBJ2-3	CASAFTDRAAQYF	TGTGCCAGCGCCTTCACCGACAGGGCTGCGCAGTATTTT
NA	NA	TRBV6-5	TRBJ2-7	CASNRQPNSYEQYF	TGTGCCAGCAACCGACAGCCCAACTCCTACGAGCAGTACTTC
NA	NA	TRBV5-1	TRBJ1-2	CASSLGQEFGYTF	TGCGCCAGCAGCTTGGGACAGGAATTTGGCTACACCTTC
TRBD1	NA	TRBV5-6	TRBJ2-7	CASSFRQGAVRYEQYF	TGTGCCAGCAGCTTTCGACAGGGGGCGGTCAGGTACGAGCAGTACTTC
TRBD1	NA	TRBV11-2	TRBJ2-7	CASSLGGGTGGLEQYF	TGTGCCAGCAGCTTAGGTGGCGGGACAGGGGGCCTCGAGCAGTACTTC
NA	NA	TRBV10-1	TRBJ2-5	CASSVAPGETQYF	TGCGCCAGCAGTGTGGCCCCGGGGGAGACCCAGTACTTC
NA	NA	TRBV10-1	TRBJ2-7	CASSRGPASYEQYF	TGCGCCAGCAGTCGCGGCCCGGCTTCCTACGAGCAGTACTTC
NA	NA	TRBV6-6	TRBJ2-7	CASSLGAGGYEQYF	TGTGCCAGCAGTTTGGGGGCAGGGGGGTACGAGCAGTACTTC
TRBD2	NA	TRBV30	TRBJ2-1	CAWGHGGTSYNEQFF	TGTGCCTGGGGTCACGGGGGGACGTCCTACAATGAGCAGTTCTTC
NA	NA	TRBV3-1/TRBV3-2	TRBJ1-2	CASSLISGTSNYGYTF	TGTGCCAGCAGCTTAATTTCCGGGACTTCTAACTATGGCTACACCTTC
NA	NA	TRBV6-2/TRBV6-3	TRBJ1-5	CASSPSSGVSNQPQHF	TGTGCCAGCAGCCCTTCGTCAGGGGTCTCAAATCAGCCCCAGCATTTT
NA	NA	TRBV2	TRBJ2-1	CASIGADSIGAAYNEQFF	TGTGCCAGCATCGGAGCAGATTCCATTGGGGCAGCCTACAATGAGCAGTTCTTC
NA	few	TRBV3-1/TRBV3-2	TRBJ1-2	CASSQRLNYGYTF	TGTGCCAGCAGCCAGCGGCTGAACTATGGCTACACCTTC
NA	NA	TRBV15	TRBJ1-1	CATSGPGQMNTEAFF	TGTGCCACCAGCGGACCCGGACAGATGAACACTGAAGCTTTCTTT
TRBD1	NA	TRBV28	TRBJ1-6	CASSLDGTGGDSPLHF	TGTGCCAGCAGTTTGGACGGGACAGGGGGGGATTCACCCCTCCACTTT
NA	NA	TRBV30	TRBJ2-7	CAWSVRPGQYEQYF	TGTGCCTGGAGTGTACGGCCAGGGCAATACGAGCAGTACTTC
TRBD2	NA	TRBV12-5	TRBJ2-7	CASGQVGREDPEQYF	TGTGCTAGTGGCCAGGTTGGGCGGGAGGACCCCGAGCAGTACTTC
TRBD2	NA	TRBV7-2	TRBJ2-7	CASSLAAGGQYEQYF	TGTGCCAGCAGCTTAGCGGCGGGAGGGCAGTACGAGCAGTACTTC
NA	NA	TRBV9	TRBJ2-2	CASSSDRSTGELFF	TGTGCCAGCAGCTCCGACAGGTCAACCGGGGAGCTGTTTTTT
TRBD2	NA	TRBV19	TRBJ2-2	CASTYKGLARGTGELFF	TGTGCCAGTACATATAAGGGACTAGCAAGAGGCACCGGGGAGCTGTTTTTT
NA	NA	TRBV6-5	TRBJ2-2	CASSPQAGELFF	TGTGCCAGCAGCCCCCAGGCCGGGGAGCTGTTTTTT
TRBD1	NA	TRBV7-8	TRBJ1-3	CASSPPGTGPNTIYF	TGTGCCAGCAGCCCCCCGGGGACAGGGCCAAACACCATATATTTT
TRBD2	NA	TRBV7-9	TRBJ2-4	CASSLGREDIQYF	TGTGCCAGCAGCTTAGGACGGGAGGACATTCAGTACTTC